This TCR beta chain was captured in a study of control samples from healthy donors and cancer patients. Per the germline V gene, CDR1 is SGHDT and CDR2 is YYEEEE. The CDR3 covers 15 residues. Trimming shortened V by 6 bases and J by 1 base, and 16 bases separated the two germline ends. The method was immunoSEQ multiplex PCR; TCRdb's version includes in-frame clones alone and lacks a portion of them. The profile covers around 130,000 clones, with approximately 92% appearing a single time and around 2.5% taken by the ten largest. This clonotype was obtained from a man younger than 35 in good health. The V and J genes are TRBV5-6 and TRBJ1-1; D is unclear. Sequenced input: blood. The CDR3 DNA is TGTGCCAGCACCCGAAGGACCGAAAGGAACACTGAAGCTTTCTTT. It specifies CASTRRTERNTEAFF. Full variable domain (remainder filled in from reference TRBV5-6 and TRBJ1-1): DAGVTQSPTHLIKTRGQQVTLRCSPKSGHDTVSWYQQALGQGPQFIFQYYEEEERQRGNFPDRFSGHQFPNYSSELNVNALLLGDSALYLCASTRRTERNTEAFFGQGTRLTVV.